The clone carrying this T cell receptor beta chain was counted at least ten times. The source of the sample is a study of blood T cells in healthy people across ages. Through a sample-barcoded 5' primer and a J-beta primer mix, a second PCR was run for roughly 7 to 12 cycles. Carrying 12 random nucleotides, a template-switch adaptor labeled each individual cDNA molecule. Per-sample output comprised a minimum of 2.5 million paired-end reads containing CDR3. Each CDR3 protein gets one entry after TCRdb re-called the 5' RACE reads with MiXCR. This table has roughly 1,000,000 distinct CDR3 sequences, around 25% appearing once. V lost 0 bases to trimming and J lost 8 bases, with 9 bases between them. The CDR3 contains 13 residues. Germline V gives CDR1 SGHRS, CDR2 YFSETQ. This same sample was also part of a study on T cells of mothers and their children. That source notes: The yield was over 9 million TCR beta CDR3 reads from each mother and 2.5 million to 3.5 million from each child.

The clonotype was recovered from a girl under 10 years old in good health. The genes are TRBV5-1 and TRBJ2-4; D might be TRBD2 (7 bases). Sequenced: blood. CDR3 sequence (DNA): TGCGCCAGCAGCTTGGAAGGGGGGGACATTCAGTACTTC. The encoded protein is CASSLEGGDIQYF. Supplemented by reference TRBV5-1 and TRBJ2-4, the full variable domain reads KAGVTQTPRYLIKTRGQQVTLSCSPISGHRSVSWYQQTPGQGLQFLFEYFSETQRNKGNFPGRFSGRQFSNSRSEMNVSTLELGDSALYLCASSLEGGDIQYFGAGTRLSVL.